This TCR beta chain was identified in a study of T cells in Graves' hyperthyroidism and ophthalmopathy. Study results and limitations: Most expanded thyroid clonotypes above 0.001 also appeared in blood.

This clonotype appeared many times. Its antigen remains unidentified. This CDR3 region has 18 residues. Trimming shortened V by 3 bases and J by 2 bases, and 21 bases separated the two germline ends. CDR1 KGHDR and CDR2 SFDVKD come from the germline V gene. Authors of the study amplified TCR beta CDR3 regions from RNA transcripts. The primer set for the first-round RT-PCR of the TCR CDR3 was HTBI. MiXCR, applied by TCRdb to the multiplex PCR reads, yields one record per CDR3 protein. The data hold about 690,000 distinct CDR3 sequences, with 17% observed a single time. Sequenced: blood. The chain links TRBV24-1 to TRBJ1-2; unclear D gene. The sequence was obtained from a middle-aged man with Graves' hyperthyroidism. The CDR3 here is CATSDTSTGLSANYGYTF. For the CDR3, the DNA is TGTGCCACCAGTGATACCTCGACGGGCCTGTCTGCGAACTATGGCTACACCTTC.